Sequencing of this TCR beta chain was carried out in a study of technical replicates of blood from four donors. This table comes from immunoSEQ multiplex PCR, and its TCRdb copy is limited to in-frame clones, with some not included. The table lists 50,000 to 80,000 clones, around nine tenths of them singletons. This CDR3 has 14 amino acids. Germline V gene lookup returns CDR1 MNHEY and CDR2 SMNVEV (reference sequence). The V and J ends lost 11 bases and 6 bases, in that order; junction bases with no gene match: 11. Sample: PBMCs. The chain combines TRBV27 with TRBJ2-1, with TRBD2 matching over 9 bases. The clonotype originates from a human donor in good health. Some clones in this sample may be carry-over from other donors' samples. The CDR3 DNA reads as TGTGCCTCTAGGGGGCTAGCGGGAAGCAATGAGCAGTTCTTC. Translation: CASRGLAGSNEQFF.